These 17 T cell receptor beta chains originate from one sample sequenced in a study of vaccination effects on CD4 cells after COVID-19. Between days 9 and 10 of culture, CD4+ T cells were separated out. As their vaccination, participants received two doses of either BNT162b2 or mRNA-1273. The antigens these receptors bind are not known. Here immunoSEQ multiplex PCR was the method, and the copy in TCRdb shows in-frame clones only, minus some. The data contain 50,000 to 80,000 clones, around 79% of them seen just once; the ten biggest clones take up approximately 2.3%. The specimen was CD4+ T cells from PBMCs cultured without peptide, collected after COVID-19 vaccination. These receptors came from a human donor who received a COVID-19 vaccine.

The chain carries TRBV2 and TRBJ2-2, with 10 bases matching TRBD2. This CDR3 contains 16 residues. V shed 4 bases, J shed 1 base, and the junction held 3 bases outside the gene matches. Germline values: CDR1 SNHLY, CDR2 FYNNEI. This CDR3 reads CASSVRLAGNTGELFF. CDR3 in DNA: TGTGCCAGCAGTGTAAGACTAGCGGGGAACACCGGGGAGCTGTTTTTT.

This clone has a single count. This rearrangement joins TRBV18 to TRBJ2-5, with 13 nucleotides matching TRBD2. The V segment lost 5 bases and the J segment 3 bases; nucleotides outside the gene matches: 3. Germline loops: CDR1 KGHSH, CDR2 LQKENI. The CDR3 loop spans 15 amino acids. The CDR3 protein is CASSEGTSGEETQYF. The CDR3 coding sequence is TGTGCCAGCTCAGAAGGGACTAGCGGGGAAGAGACCCAGTACTTC.

The chain couples TRBV7-9 to TRBJ2-2, with D hard to call. Per germline, CDR1 SEHNR and CDR2 FQNEAQ (reference sequence). The V gene lost 5 bases and the J gene lost 5 bases, with 15 bases spanning the gap. CDR3 length equals 15 residues. CDR3 sequence reads: CASSPWTRGTGELFF. The CDR3 DNA reads as TGTGCCAGCAGCCCGTGGACGAGAGGTACCGGGGAGCTGTTTTTT.

V gene TRBV5-1 combines with J gene TRBJ2-1; 10 bases match TRBD2. From germline, CDR1 is SGHRS and CDR2 YFSETQ. V trimming: 4 bases; J trimming: 13 bases; junction bases outside the gene matches: 11. The CDR3 is 14 residues long. The CDR3 here is CASSTNQAGGVQFF. CDR3 nucleotides: TGCGCCAGCAGCACAAATCAAGCGGGGGGGGTCCAGTTCTTC. Variable domain in full (rest from reference TRBV5-1 and TRBJ2-1): KAGVTQTPRYLIKTRGQQVTLSCSPISGHRSVSWYQQTPGQGLQFLFEYFSETQRNKGNFPGRFSGRQFSNSRSEMNVSTLELGDSALYLCASSTNQAGGVQFFGPGTRLTVL.

The CDR3 reads CAWSRDSNSYEQYV. Written as DNA, the CDR3 is TGTGCCTGGAGCCGGGACTCAAACTCCTACGAGCAGTACGTC. The J gene is TRBJ2-7, the V gene TRBV30; D is possibly TRBD2 (6 bases). Trimming took 3 bases from V and 0 from J, leaving 12 bases between them. Germline lookup yields CDR1 GTSNPN and CDR2 SVGIG (reference sequence). This CDR3 is 14 amino acids long.

This clone was seen more than once but under ten times. The rearrangement links TRBV7-8 to TRBJ1-5, with 8 bases that match TRBD1. Germline V lookup: CDR1 SGHVS, CDR2 FQNEAQ. This CDR3 region has 15 residues. Trimming at V came to 5 bases and at J to 4 bases, leaving 7 bases not matched to a gene. CDR3 sequence reads: CASSRQGRGNQPQHF. CDR3 nucleotide sequence: TGTGCCAGCAGCAGACAGGGGCGTGGTAATCAGCCCCAGCATTTT. Full variable domain (remainder filled in from reference TRBV7-8 and TRBJ1-5): GAGVSQSPRYKVAKRGQDVALRCDPISGHVSLFWYQQALGQGPEFLTYFQNEAQLDKSGLPSDRFFAERPEGSVSTLKIQRTQQEDSAVYLCASSRQGRGNQPQHFGDGTRLSIL.

The V gene is TRBV6-5, the J gene TRBJ2-7; 9 bases agree with TRBD1. Germline loops: CDR1 MNHEY, CDR2 SVGAGI. The CDR3 covers 14 residues. Trimming at V came to 5 bases and at J to 5 bases, leaving 7 bases not matched to a gene. The CDR3 here is CASSRTGGGHEQYV. CDR3 bases: TGTGCCAGCAGTCGTACAGGGGGCGGGCACGAGCAGTACGTC.

This clone was detected only a few times. This sequence joins TRBV9 and TRBJ1-1, with TRBD1 matching over 7 bases. V trimming: 4 bases; J trimming: 3 bases; junction bases outside the gene matches: 9. This CDR3 has 15 amino acids. CDR1 and CDR2 from the germline V gene are SGDLS and YYNGEE. The CDR3 protein is CASSITTGRYTEAFF. CDR3 coding DNA: TGTGCCAGCAGCATAACGACAGGGAGATACACTGAAGCTTTCTTT.

The chain links TRBV24-1 to TRBJ2-1; 10 positions match TRBD2. V lost 5 bases and J lost 6; bases outside the gene matches: 9. Germline values: CDR1 KGHDR, CDR2 SFDVKD. The CDR3 contains 16 residues. CDR3 coding DNA: TGTGCCACCAGTGGAACACTAGCGGGGTCTTTCAATGAGCAGTTCTTC. Its protein is CATSGTLAGSFNEQFF.

This chain uses TRBV30 with TRBJ1-5; 8 bases are a match to TRBD1. V gave up 1 base and J gave up 4 bases; unmatched junction bases: 15. Germline lookup yields CDR1 GTSNPN and CDR2 SVGIG (reference sequence). CDR3 size: 18 residues. The CDR3 region is CAWSADRATEGANQPQHF. DNA of the CDR3: TGTGCCTGGAGTGCGGACAGGGCGACGGAGGGGGCAAATCAGCCCCAGCATTTT.

For the CDR3, the DNA is TGTGCCAGCTCCCCCGGCCAGTTGAAGGGATTTGGCTACACCTTC. Its protein product is CASSPGQLKGFGYTF. The chain has TRBV18 and TRBJ1-2; no reliable D call. The CDR3 consists of 15 residues. Trimming left V 6 bases short and J 7 bases short, with 21 bases between. CDR1 and CDR2 (germline): KGHSH, LQKENI.

This clone was observed a handful of times. The chain carries TRBV5-8 and TRBJ1-5; D call uncertain. The germline V and J ends were trimmed by 5 bases and 6 bases, with 9 bases remaining between them. Germline V gene lookup returns CDR1 SGHTS and CDR2 YDEGEE. The CDR3 is 12 residues long. CDR3 sequence (DNA): TGTGCCAGCAGTGGGAGGAGTCAGCCCCAGCATTTT. This encodes CASSGRSQPQHF.

This chain links TRBV12-3 or TRBV12-4 with TRBJ1-5; possibly TRBD1 for D (6 bases). Trimming left V 6 bases short and J 7 bases short, with 13 bases between. The CDR3 covers 13 residues. In DNA, the CDR3 is TGTGCCAGCAGAGACCAGGGGTTCCAGCCCCAGCATTTT. Translated: CASRDQGFQPQHF.

This chain connects TRBV5-1 to TRBJ2-2; no definite D call. V lost 6 bases to trimming and J lost 1 base, with 13 bases between them. The CDR3 has 15 amino acids. Germline CDR1 reads SGHRS; CDR2 reads YFSETQ. CDR3 in DNA: TGCGCCAGCACCCAGAAGACACTGAACACCGGGGAGCTGTTTTTT. It yields the protein CASTQKTLNTGELFF.

Remarks on this clone: Relative to the germline gene, one junction end is altered; a read error may explain this. J is TRBJ1-2 and V is TRBV18, with TRBD1 matching over 9 bases. Germline V CDR1 and CDR2: KGHSH, LQKENI. The CDR3 covers 16 residues. CDR3 sequence reads: CASAPDRGGFIYGYTF. CDR3 DNA sequence: TGTGCCAGCGCACCCGACAGGGGGGGATTTATCTATGGCTACACCTTC.

The V call is TRBV5-4, the J call TRBJ2-7, with 11 bases fitting TRBD2. J was trimmed by 2 bases and V by 0 bases; bases with no gene match: 4. CDR1 is SGHNT, CDR2 YYREEE, per germline (reference sequence). The CDR3 is 16 amino acids. The CDR3 coding sequence is TGTGCCAGCAGCTTGGGTTCTAGCGGGGGGCCCTACGAGCAGTACGTC. It codes for CASSLGSSGGPYEQYV.

The chain couples TRBV5-6 to TRBJ2-5; D ambiguous. V lost 4 bases, J lost 5 bases, and 9 bases lay in between. The CDR3 totals 12 residues. Germline V gene lookup returns CDR1 SGHDT and CDR2 YYEEEE. This CDR3 is CASSRPVETQYF. The CDR3 region has the DNA TGTGCCAGCAGCCGGCCGGTGGAGACCCAGTACTTC. Variable domain in full (rest from reference TRBV5-6 and TRBJ2-5): DAGVTQSPTHLIKTRGQQVTLRCSPKSGHDTVSWYQQALGQGPQFIFQYYEEEERQRGNFPDRFSGHQFPNYSSELNVNALLLGDSALYLCASSRPVETQYFGPGTRLLVL.